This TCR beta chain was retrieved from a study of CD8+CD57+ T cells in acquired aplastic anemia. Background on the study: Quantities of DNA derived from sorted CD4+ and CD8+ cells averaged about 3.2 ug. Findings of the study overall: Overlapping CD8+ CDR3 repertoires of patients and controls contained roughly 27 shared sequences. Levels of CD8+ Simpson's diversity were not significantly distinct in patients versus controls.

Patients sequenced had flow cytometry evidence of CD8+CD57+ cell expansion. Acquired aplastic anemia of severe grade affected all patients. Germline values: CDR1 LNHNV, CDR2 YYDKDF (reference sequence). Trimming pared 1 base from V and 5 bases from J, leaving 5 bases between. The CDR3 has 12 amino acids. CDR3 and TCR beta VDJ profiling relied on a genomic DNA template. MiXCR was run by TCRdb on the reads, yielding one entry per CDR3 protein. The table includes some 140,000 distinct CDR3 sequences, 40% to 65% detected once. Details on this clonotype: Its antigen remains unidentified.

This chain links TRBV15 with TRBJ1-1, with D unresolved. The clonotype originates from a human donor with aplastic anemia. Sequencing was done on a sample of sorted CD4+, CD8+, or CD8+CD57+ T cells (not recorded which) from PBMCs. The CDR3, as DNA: TGTGCCACCAGCAGAGTGCGAACTGAAGCTTTCTTT. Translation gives CATSRVRTEAFF.